One T cell receptor beta chain is described in this entry. Its antigen is unidentified. The CDR3 totals 14 residues. The V and J ends lost 5 bases and 1 base, in that order; junction bases with no gene match: 4. Germline-derived CDR1 and CDR2 are SGHAT and FQNNGV. Data came from immunoSEQ multiplex PCR; TCRdb stores just in-frame clones and leaves some out. The table lists about 120,000 clones, around 92% of them singletons, with 11% to 15% in the top ten. The sample originates from a study of T cell responses to AZD1222 COVID-19 vaccine. Whole-study findings and limits: Spike-wide vaccine-associated CD4 TCRs dominated at 160-218 and 743-854. Samples come after the peak T cell response, not at day 14.

Sequences were derived from peripheral blood, sampled on day 0 of AZD1222 vaccination. V gene TRBV11-2 combines with J gene TRBJ2-5, with 7 nucleotides matching TRBD1. The clonotype was recovered from an adult in good health. The CDR3 DNA reads as TGTGCCAGCAGCCTATACAGGGGCCAAGAGACCCAGTACTTC. This gives the protein CASSLYRGQETQYF.